Listed below are T cell receptor beta chains from one sample, sequenced in a study of blood T cell repertoires in COVID-19. The table came from immunoSEQ multiplex PCR; TCRdb's copy has only in-frame clones and leaves some out. The repertoire holds over 350,000 clones, with approximately 90% as singletons. Input material: PBMCs or T cells enriched from blood (not recorded which). These receptors were taken from a woman between 45 and 60 years old who had recovered from COVID-19. Both conserved end residues are part of each CDR3. The D gene is left open where the match is weak. The listing skips clone size in some rows; elsewhere it reads once, few, many or a size class.

V	J	D	size	DNA	CDR3
TRBV5-1	TRBJ1-1	-	-	TGCGCCACCCAGCGGGAAAGTGGGACTGAAGCTTTCTTT	CATQRESGTEAFF
TRBV19	TRBJ2-4	TRBD1	-	TGTGCCAGTAGTCAACAGGGGATTGACATTCAGTACTTC	CASSQQGIDIQYF
TRBV2	TRBJ1-1	-	-	TGTGCCAGCAGTGATCTTGTTTGGGAGATGAACACTGAAGCTTTCTTT	CASSDLVWEMNTEAFF
TRBV19	TRBJ2-5	-	-	TGTGCCAGTAGCCCAGTCCAGCGGGCGGCCTCTGAGACCCAGTACTTC	CASSPVQRAASETQYF
TRBV19	TRBJ2-4	TRBD2	-	TGTGCCAGTAGTCCCTTACTAGCGGGGCTAAACATTCAGTACTTC	CASSPLLAGLNIQYF
TRBV30	TRBJ2-7	-	-	TGTGCCTGGAGTGTAAGTTGGGCGGGTGAGCAGTACTTC	CAWSVSWAGEQYF
TRBV28	TRBJ1-5	-	-	TGTGCCAGCTCGAGATGGGGGGGTGACAATCAGCCCCAGCATTTT	CASSRWGGDNQPQHF
TRBV19	TRBJ1-5	TRBD1	-	TGTGCCAGTAGGATTGGGACAGGGAGCAATCAGCCCCAGCATTTT	CASRIGTGSNQPQHF
TRBV7-2	TRBJ2-5	-	-	TGTGCCAGCAGCTTACCCGCCGGGACCCAGTACTTC	CASSLPAGTQYF
TRBV11-2	TRBJ1-3	-	-	TGTGCCAGCAGCCCCGACAGGAGCTCTGGAAACACCATATATTTT	CASSPDRSSGNTIYF
TRBV5-1	TRBJ2-3	-	-	TGCGCCAGCAGCTTCCGACACCCTAGCACAGATACGCAGTATTTT	CASSFRHPSTDTQYF
TRBV4-1	TRBJ2-7	-	-	TGCGCCAGCAGCCGCCGGGACACCGAAGGGTCCTACGAGCAGTACTTC	CASSRRDTEGSYEQYF
TRBV14	TRBJ2-5	-	-	TGTGCCAGCAGCCAAGTTCGAAGGGAGGTGACCCAGTACTTC	CASSQVRREVTQYF
TRBV7-2	TRBJ1-5	-	-	TGTGCCAGCAGCTACCAGGGTGGTAATCAGCCCCAGCATTTT	CASSYQGGNQPQHF
TRBV2	TRBJ2-5	TRBD2	-	TGTGCCAGCAGTGGGACTAGCGGGGGAACGGGGACCCAGTACTTC	CASSGTSGGTGTQYF
TRBV6-5	TRBJ1-6	-	-	TGTGCCAGCAGTTTCACAAGGACGGGGACATCACCCCTCCACTTT	CASSFTRTGTSPLHF
TRBV7-3	TRBJ2-1	TRBD2	-	TGTGCCAGCAGCCCCGGGACTAGCGGGGGTATCTACAATGAGCAGTTCTTC	CASSPGTSGGIYNEQFF
TRBV2	TRBJ1-2	TRBD1	-	TGTGCCAGCAGCGGATACAGGGGGCTGGCGGGCTACACCTTC	CASSGYRGLAGYTF
TRBV9	TRBJ2-7	-	once	TGTGCCAGCAGCGTAGGACAGCTCCCCTACGAGCAGTACTTC	CASSVGQLPYEQYF
TRBV5-1	TRBJ1-3	-	few	TGCGCCAGCAGCTTACCAGGGTCGGGAAACACCATATATTTT	CASSLPGSGNTIYF
TRBV7-2	TRBJ1-2	TRBD1	-	TGTGCCAGCAGAACCGGGACAGGGGGCATCGGCTATGGCTACACCTTC	CASRTGTGGIGYGYTF
TRBV6-2/TRBV6-3	TRBJ2-1	-	-	TGTGCCAGCAGTTACCACGGGACTGGGGGGAATGAGCAGTTCTTC	CASSYHGTGGNEQFF
TRBV4-1	TRBJ2-5	-	once	TGCGCCAGCAGCCATGGACTGCAGAAACAAGAGACCCAGTACTTC	CASSHGLQKQETQYF
TRBV7-9	TRBJ1-2	TRBD1	-	TGTGCCAGCAGCCCTGGTTTGGGGACAGCTTATAACTATGGCTACACCTTC	CASSPGLGTAYNYGYTF
TRBV6-1	TRBJ1-1	TRBD1	-	TGTGCCAGCAGTGATGGACAGGGGGCTTGGGCTCGGAACACTGAAGCTTTCTTT	CASSDGQGAWARNTEAFF
TRBV27	TRBJ1-5	TRBD1	-	TGTGCCAGCAGTCCCTTGCCCGGGACAGGGGGTATTCGCAATCAGCCCCAGCATTTT	CASSPLPGTGGIRNQPQHF
TRBV6-4	TRBJ1-1	-	-	TGTGCCAGCAGCATGGTCGGGGGGAACACTGAAGCTTTCTTT	CASSMVGGNTEAFF
TRBV3-1/TRBV3-2	TRBJ1-2	TRBD1	-	TGTGCCAGCAGCCACGTAAGGGACAGGTGGGGATCCTCCTATGGCTACACCTTC	CASSHVRDRWGSSYGYTF
TRBV4-1	TRBJ1-2	TRBD1	few	TGCGCCAGCAGCCAAGATCCCGGGACAGGGGTCGGCTACACCTTC	CASSQDPGTGVGYTF
TRBV6-5	TRBJ1-3	-	-	TGTGCCAGCAGGCGGGGGGTCTCTGGAAACACCATATATTTT	CASRRGVSGNTIYF
TRBV6-5	TRBJ2-5	TRBD1	-	TGTGCCAGCAGTTACAACCGGGACAGACAAGAGACCCAGTACTTC	CASSYNRDRQETQYF
TRBV6-2/TRBV6-3	TRBJ1-1	-	-	TGTGCCAGCAGTTACGGTGGGGGGGCCCACACTGAAGCTTTCTTT	CASSYGGGAHTEAFF
TRBV19	TRBJ1-1	TRBD1	many	TGTGCCAGTAGTATAGACCTAGGGACAGCGAACACTGAAGCTTTCTTT	CASSIDLGTANTEAFF
TRBV11-2	TRBJ2-7	-	-	TGTGCCAGCAGCCCCCCGACAGGACGGCTCATCGGGGAGCAGTACTTC	CASSPPTGRLIGEQYF
TRBV4-1	TRBJ2-1	TRBD1	-	TGCGCCAGCAGCCCCCTAGGGACAGGGGACAATGAGCAGTTCTTC	CASSPLGTGDNEQFF
TRBV13	TRBJ1-6	-	-	TGTGCCAGCAGCCTAGAAAGGGGGGGATATTCACCCCTCCACTTT	CASSLERGGYSPLHF
TRBV6-5	TRBJ1-5	TRBD1	-	TGTGCCGCAGGGGGACAGGTGGGTCAGCCCCAGCATTTT	CAAGGQVGQPQHF
TRBV28	TRBJ2-7	-	-	TGTGCCAGCAGGGGACTGGACAGGTTTTCCTACGAGCAGTACTTC	CASRGLDRFSYEQYF